What follows are 17 T cell receptor beta chains derived from one specimen sequenced in a study of T cell repertoires in cytomegalovirus infection. TCRdb independently ran MiXCR on the reads; one entry per CDR3 protein. The table lists under 850,000 distinct CDR3 sequences, about 40% of them singletons. The sample comprised PBMCs. The receptors derive from a human donor in good health (CMV status not recorded). Some clones in this sample may be carry-over from other donors' samples.

The chain couples TRBV5-4 to TRBJ2-1, with a possible D match to TRBD2 (6 bases). CDR3 size: 16 residues. Trimming removed 2 bases at V and 0 bases at J, with 12 bases between. Germline V CDR1 and CDR2: SGHNT, YYREEE (reference sequence). CDR3 coding DNA: TGTGCCAGCAGCTTTAGGGCGGGGAGCTCCTACAATGAGCAGTTCTTC. Its protein product is CASSFRAGSSYNEQFF.

The table lists this clonotype with a few counts. The chain carries TRBV20-1 and TRBJ1-5; D not certain. The V gene lost 7 bases and the J gene lost 0 bases, with 10 bases spanning the gap. Germline CDR1 is DFQATT and CDR2 is SNEGSKA (reference sequence). The CDR3 consists of 13 residues. CDR3 sequence: CSVAAGSNQPQHF. The CDR3 DNA sequence: TGCAGTGTTGCGGCGGGTAGCAATCAGCCCCAGCATTTT.

This clonotype was counted between two and nine times. The genes are TRBV5-1 and TRBJ1-1, with D possibly matching TRBD1 (6 bases). V was pared by 4 bases and J by 1 base, with 11 bases between. The CDR3 runs 14 residues. Germline CDR1 is SGHRS and CDR2 is YFSETQ. In nucleotides, the CDR3 is TGCGCCAGCAGCACGCAACAGGGGAACACTGAAGCTTTCTTT. Translation: CASSTQQGNTEAFF. The variable domain in full, completed from reference TRBV5-1 and TRBJ1-1, reads KAGVTQTPRYLIKTRGQQVTLSCSPISGHRSVSWYQQTPGQGLQFLFEYFSETQRNKGNFPGRFSGRQFSNSRSEMNVSTLELGDSALYLCASSTQQGNTEAFFGQGTRLTVV.

This clonotype has just a few counts. V and J are TRBV15 and TRBJ2-7; D gene uncertain. Trimming took 0 bases from V and 1 from J, leaving 16 bases between them. In germline, CDR1 is LNHNV, CDR2 YYDKDF (reference sequence). The length of the CDR3 is 17 residues. The CDR3 sequence: CATSRESPLQSSYEQYF. The CDR3 DNA is TGTGCCACCAGCAGAGAGTCCCCGCTACAGAGTTCCTACGAGCAGTACTTC.

This clonotype was observed a few times. The V and J genes are TRBV29-1 and TRBJ2-4; TRBD1 aligns across 7 bases. Germline lookup yields CDR1 SQVTM and CDR2 ANQGSEA. J was trimmed by 15 bases and V by 5 bases; bases with no gene match: 10. This CDR3 comprises 11 residues. Here the CDR3 DNA reads TGCAGCGTTTCCCTCACAGGGGTACTGTACTTC. Protein product: CSVSLTGVLYF. The complete variable domain, with remaining parts taken from reference TRBV29-1 and TRBJ2-4, reads SAVISQKPSRDICQRGTSLTIQCQVDSQVTMMFWYRQQPGQSLTLIATANQGSEATYESGFVIDKFPISRPNLTFSTLTVSNMSPEDSSIYLCSVSLTGVLYFGAGTRLSVL.

CDR3 sequence: CASSISTVWPEAFF. The CDR3 coding sequence is TGTGCCAGCAGCATCTCGACAGTTTGGCCTGAAGCTTTCTTT. V usage is TRBV7-9 and J usage is TRBJ1-1, with D tentatively TRBD1 (5 bases). Trimming removed 5 bases at V and 6 bases at J, with 16 bases between. CDR1 is SEHNR and CDR2 is FQNEAQ in the germline V gene (reference sequence). The CDR3 has 14 residues. The whole variable domain, remainder taken from reference TRBV7-9 and TRBJ1-1, is DTGVSQNPRHKITKRGQNVTFRCDPISEHNRLYWYRQTLGQGPEFLTYFQNEAQLEKSRLLSDRFSAERPKGSFSTLEIQRTEQGDSAMYLCASSISTVWPEAFFGQGTRLTVV.

V gene TRBV11-1 combines with J gene TRBJ2-1, with D possibly matching TRBD2 (6 bases). The CDR3 consists of 16 residues. V lost 3 bases and J 0 bases, leaving 12 bases between the germline ends. Per the germline V gene, CDR1 is SGHAT and CDR2 is FQDESV (reference sequence). The CDR3 reads CASSFSRRGSYNEQFF. In DNA form, the CDR3 reads TGTGCCAGCAGCTTCAGCAGGCGGGGCTCCTACAATGAGCAGTTCTTC.

Only a few counts were recorded for this clonotype. The CDR3 DNA follows: TGTGCCAGCAGCCAAGTTGCCCCGAACACTGAAGCTTTCTTT. Protein: CASSQVAPNTEAFF. The chain is built from TRBV14 and TRBJ1-1; D remains unclear. Germline assignment: CDR1 SGHDN and CDR2 FVKESK. V lost 1 base and J lost 1, with 7 bases in between. The CDR3 runs to 14 residues. Full variable domain (remainder filled in from reference TRBV14 and TRBJ1-1): EAGVTQFPSHSVIEKGQTVTLRCDPISGHDNLYWYRRVMGKEIKFLLHFVKESKQDESGMPNNRFLAERTGGTYSTLKVQPAELEDSGVYFCASSQVAPNTEAFFGQGTRLTVV.

Only a few counts were recorded for this clonotype. The gene calls are TRBV7-3 and TRBJ1-1; D is uncertain. The germline V gene encodes CDR1 SGHTA and CDR2 FQGTGA. The CDR3 is made up of 15 amino acids. Trimming left V 1 base short and J 3 bases short, with 12 bases between. As DNA, the CDR3 is TGTGCCAGCAGCTTAAACTCCCGTGGGTACACTGAAGCTTTCTTT. Translated: CASSLNSRGYTEAFF.

This clonotype has a handful of counts. V and J are TRBV27 and TRBJ2-2; TRBD1 or TRBD2 may be the D gene (5 bases each). Trimming shortened V by 6 bases and J by 2 bases, and 13 bases separated the two germline ends. The CDR3 is 15 amino acids. The V gene's germline CDR1 is MNHEY and CDR2 SMNVEV (reference sequence). CDR3 residues: CASSGGTFNTGELFF. The CDR3 DNA reads as TGTGCCAGCAGCGGTGGGACGTTTAACACCGGGGAGCTGTTTTTT.

This sequence joins TRBV19 and TRBJ1-5; no clear D. Germline CDR1 and CDR2: LNHDA and SQIVND (reference sequence). The CDR3 runs to 15 residues. V dropped 3 bases and J dropped 2 bases, with 11 bases sitting between them. The CDR3 DNA reads TGTGCCAGTAGTATCGTCCAGGTTGGCAATCAGCCCCAGCATTTT. Protein: CASSIVQVGNQPQHF. Based on the CDR3 plus reference TRBV19 and TRBJ1-5, the full variable domain is DGGITQSPKYLFRKEGQNVTLSCEQNLNHDAMYWYRQDPGQGLRLIYYSQIVNDFQKGDIAEGYSVSREKKESFPLTVTSAQKNPTAFYLCASSIVQVGNQPQHFGDGTRLSIL.

V is TRBV7-9 and J is TRBJ2-7; 7 bases align to TRBD1. The CDR3 length is 15 residues. The germline V gene encodes CDR1 SEHNR and CDR2 FQNEAQ (reference sequence). Trimming cost V 7 bases and J 2 bases; bases outside gene matches: 11. CDR3 sequence reads: CASILLTGLTYEQYF. In nucleotides, the CDR3 is TGTGCCAGCATCTTGCTGACAGGGCTGACCTACGAGCAGTACTTC.

The chain uses TRBV6-5 and TRBJ2-3, with 7 bases matching TRBD2. The CDR3 is 16 amino acids. Per germline, CDR1 MNHEY and CDR2 SVGAGI. The V segment lost 6 bases and the J segment 0 bases; nucleotides outside the gene matches: 9. Here the CDR3 reads CASSPGLAVSTDTQYF. The CDR3 nucleotides read TGTGCCAGCAGCCCCGGGCTAGCGGTTAGCACAGATACGCAGTATTTT.

Only a few counts were recorded for this clonotype. V and J are TRBV5-1 and TRBJ2-1; tentatively, D is TRBD2 (6 bases). There are 15 residues in the CDR3. Germline loops: CDR1 SGHRS, CDR2 YFSETQ. V was shortened by 2 bases and J by 0 bases, with 9 bases between the two germline ends. Written as DNA, the CDR3 is TGCGCCAGCAGCTTACCTAGCGACTCCTACAATGAGCAGTTCTTC. It yields the protein CASSLPSDSYNEQFF.

This clonotype was seen a few times. The J gene is TRBJ2-2, the V gene TRBV11-2; perhaps TRBD1 as D (6 bases). Between the trimmed V and J ends, which lost 3 bases and 7 bases, there was a span of 6 bases. Germline CDR1 is SGHAT and CDR2 is FQNNGV. CDR3 length equals 12 residues. CDR3 bases: TGTGCCAGCAGCTTGACAGGCGGGGAGCTGTTTTTT. Amino acid sequence: CASSLTGGELFF.

The chain combines TRBV7-6 with TRBJ1-2; 8 bases are shared with TRBD1. The germline V gene has CDR1 SGHVS and CDR2 FNYEAQ. The CDR3 is 15 residues long. V trimming: 1 base; J trimming: 4 bases; junction bases outside the gene matches: 5. Written as DNA, the CDR3 is TGTGCCAGCAGCTTAGTGGACAGGGTGGCCTATGGCTACACCTTC. Translation gives CASSLVDRVAYGYTF.

The DNA of the CDR3 is TGTGCCATCAGTGATTTAGGACAGGGCTCCGAGACCCAGTACTTC. Its translation: CAISDLGQGSETQYF. V gene TRBV10-3 combines with J gene TRBJ2-5, with 8 bases aligning to TRBD1. The V gene end was trimmed by 3 bases and the J gene end by 5 bases; junction bases not matched to a gene: 8. The CDR3 extends over 15 amino acids. Germline V gene lookup returns CDR1 ENHRY and CDR2 SYGVKD.